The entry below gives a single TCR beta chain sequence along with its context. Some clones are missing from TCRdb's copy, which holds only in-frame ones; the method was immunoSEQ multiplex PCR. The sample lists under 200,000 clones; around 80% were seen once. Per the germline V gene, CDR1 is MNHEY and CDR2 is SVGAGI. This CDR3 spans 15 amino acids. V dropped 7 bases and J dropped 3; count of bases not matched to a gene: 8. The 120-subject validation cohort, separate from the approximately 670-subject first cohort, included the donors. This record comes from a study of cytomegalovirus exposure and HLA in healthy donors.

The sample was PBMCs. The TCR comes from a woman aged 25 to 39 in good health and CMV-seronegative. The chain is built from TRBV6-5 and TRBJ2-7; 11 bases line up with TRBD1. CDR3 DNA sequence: TGTGCCAGCACTGCCGCCGGGACAGGGGGCTACGAGCAGTACTTC. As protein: CASTAAGTGGYEQYF.